This T cell receptor (beta chain) came from a study of long-term antiretroviral therapy in people with HIV. Study-wide findings and caveats: Pre-ART clonal expansion yielded clones that dominated the repertoire at all time points.

Survey-level resolution applied to immunoSEQ assay v3.0. The data were produced by immunoSEQ multiplex PCR, yet TCRdb's version contains in-frame clones alone and is incomplete. The sample lists roughly 20,000 clones; more than 75% were seen once. On this clone: What it binds is not known.

The CDR3 loop spans 17 amino acids. Germline V gene lookup returns CDR1 SGHRS and CDR2 YFSETQ. After removal of 0 bases from V and 3 bases from J, the junction contained 3 bases not matched to a gene. The sequence was collected from a man aged 60 to 75 with HIV. The material sequenced was unsorted PBMCs, taken 2.3 years after starting antiretroviral therapy. V is TRBV5-1 and J is TRBJ2-1; 13 nucleotides line up with TRBD2. The CDR3 protein is CASSLGGTSGVYNEQFF. The CDR3 nucleotides read TGCGCCAGCAGCTTGGGAGGGACTAGCGGGGTCTACAATGAGCAGTTCTTC. Looking up the rest from reference TRBV5-1 and TRBJ2-1 gives the full variable domain: KAGVTQTPRYLIKTRGQQVTLSCSPISGHRSVSWYQQTPGQGLQFLFEYFSETQRNKGNFPGRFSGRQFSNSRSEMNVSTLELGDSALYLCASSLGGTSGVYNEQFFGPGTRLTVL.